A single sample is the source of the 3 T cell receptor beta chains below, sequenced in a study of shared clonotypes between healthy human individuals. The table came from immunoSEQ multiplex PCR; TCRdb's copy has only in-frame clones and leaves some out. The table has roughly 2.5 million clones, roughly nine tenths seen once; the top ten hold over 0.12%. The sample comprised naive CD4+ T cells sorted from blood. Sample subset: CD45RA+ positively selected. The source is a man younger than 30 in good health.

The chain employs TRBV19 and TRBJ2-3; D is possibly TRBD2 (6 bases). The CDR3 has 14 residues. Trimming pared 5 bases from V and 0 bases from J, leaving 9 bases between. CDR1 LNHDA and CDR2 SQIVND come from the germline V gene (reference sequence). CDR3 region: CASSRDFSTDTQYF. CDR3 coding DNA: TGTGCCAGTAGTCGGGACTTTAGCACAGATACGCAGTATTTT.

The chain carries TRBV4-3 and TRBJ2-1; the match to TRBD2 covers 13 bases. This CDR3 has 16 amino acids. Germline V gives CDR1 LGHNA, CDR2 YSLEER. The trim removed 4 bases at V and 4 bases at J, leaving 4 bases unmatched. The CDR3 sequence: CASSLGTSGIYNEQFF. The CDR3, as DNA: TGCGCCAGCAGCCTGGGGACTAGCGGGATTTACAATGAGCAGTTCTTC.

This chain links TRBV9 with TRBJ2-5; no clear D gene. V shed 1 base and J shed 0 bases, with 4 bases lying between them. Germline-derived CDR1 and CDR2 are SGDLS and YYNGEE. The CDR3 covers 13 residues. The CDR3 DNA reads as TGTGCCAGCAGCGTACAGTACCAAGAGACCCAGTACTTC. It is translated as CASSVQYQETQYF.